This T cell receptor (beta chain) was observed in a study of shared clonotypes between healthy human individuals. Profiled with immunoSEQ multiplex PCR; TCRdb holds only in-frame clones, not every one. The repertoire holds around 1.5 million clones, with around 98% as singletons. Notes on the study in general: Generally, estimated richness proved larger in naive subsets than it did in memory subsets.

Concerning this clone: Antigen unknown.

The sequencing input was naive CD4+ T cells sorted from blood. The subset: CD45RA+ positively selected. This TCR was sampled from a man aged 25-45 years in good health.

The CDR3 nucleotides read TGTGCCACCAGCAGAGATCCCGGGGGCAGATTTGAGCAGTTCTTC. Translated: CATSRDPGGRFEQFF. The rearrangement joins TRBV15 to TRBJ2-1; D might be TRBD1 or TRBD2, each matching 6 bases. Germline-derived CDR1 and CDR2 are LNHNV and YYDKDF (reference sequence). The CDR3 runs 15 residues. Trimming removed 0 bases from V and 9 bases from J, with 15 bases in between. Full variable domain (missing parts from reference TRBV15 and TRBJ2-1): DAMVIQNPRYQVTQFGKPVTLSCSQTLNHNVMYWYQQKSSQAPKLLFHYYDKDFNNEADTPDNFQSRRPNTSFCFLDIRSPGLGDTAMYLCATSRDPGGRFEQFFGPGTRLTVL.